The 32 T cell receptor beta chains in this list originate from one sample, sequenced in a study of cytomegalovirus exposure and HLA in healthy donors (dated by TCRdb to about 2017). The library was made by the immunoSEQ multiplex PCR assay. The multiplex PCR relied on a mix of 60 forward primers for TCR Vbeta segments and 13 reverse primers for TCR Jbeta segments. TCRdb obtained this table from immuneACCESS and retained in-frame rearrangements with V and J assigned. These tables miss some clones; where compared with another copy, unresolved V genes account for less than half of the shortfall, and the remainder is unexplained. This sample gives around 130,000 clones in total; 75% to 85% of them show up just once. Around 2% of the sample comes from the top ten. The material sequenced was PBMCs. The receptor source for this set is a man in his forties in good health and CMV-seronegative.

The chain couples TRBV20-1 to TRBJ2-4; 7 bases agree with TRBD1. This CDR3 is built from 11 residues. CDR1 and CDR2 (germline): DFQATT, SNEGSKA (reference sequence). The CDR3 is CTKTLGDSQYF. The CDR3 DNA follows: TGCACCAAGACCTTGGGGGACAGTCAGTACTTC.

This chain connects TRBV30 to TRBJ2-7; maybe TRBD1 (7 bases). V gave up 0 bases and J gave up 7 bases, with 19 bases separating them. The V gene's germline CDR1 is GTSNPN and CDR2 SVGIG (reference sequence). The CDR3 has 15 residues. The CDR3 reads CAWSVLQGVAGEQYF. CDR3 DNA sequence: TGTGCCTGGAGTGTTCTGCAGGGGGTCGCGGGGGAGCAGTACTTC.

This clone has only one observation. V and J are TRBV19 and TRBJ1-1, with D perhaps matching TRBD1 (5 bases). The CDR3 runs 13 residues. V lost 3 bases and J 1 base, leaving 6 bases between the germline ends. In germline, CDR1 is LNHDA, CDR2 SQIVND (reference sequence). The CDR3 sequence: CASSIDRNTEAFF. Here the CDR3 DNA reads TGTGCCAGTAGTATCGACAGGAACACTGAAGCTTTCTTT.

This rearrangement joins TRBV27 to TRBJ1-2; no clear D. The germline V gene has CDR1 MNHEY and CDR2 SMNVEV (reference sequence). The CDR3 consists of 15 residues. Trimming took off 3 bases at V and 3 bases at J, with 14 bases between the two ends. The CDR3 reads CASSLGFGRDYGYTF. As DNA, the CDR3 is TGTGCCAGCAGTTTGGGGTTCGGGCGGGACTATGGCTACACCTTC.

This chain uses TRBV30 with TRBJ1-1; possibly TRBD1 for D (6 bases). V lost 5 bases, J lost 2 bases, and 12 bases lay in between. Per germline, CDR1 GTSNPN and CDR2 SVGIG (reference sequence). The CDR3 totals 13 residues. The CDR3 DNA reads as TGTGCCTGGGCAGGGGATATCAACACTGAAGCTTTCTTT. It is translated as CAWAGDINTEAFF.

The chain combines TRBV25-1 with TRBJ1-1; unclear D gene. Trimming left V 6 bases short and J 5 bases short, with 7 bases between. Germline assignment: CDR1 MGHDK and CDR2 SYGVNS. The CDR3 runs 11 residues. CDR3 sequence: CASSRGTEAFF. In DNA, the CDR3 is TGTGCCAGCAGCCGAGGGACTGAAGCTTTCTTT. Full variable domain (rest looked up from reference TRBV25-1 and TRBJ1-1): EADIYQTPRYLVIGTGKKITLECSQTMGHDKMYWYQQDPGMELHLIHYSYGVNSTEKGDLSSESTVSRIRTEHFPLTLESARPSHTSQYLCASSRGTEAFFGQGTRLTVV.

V usage is TRBV5-6 and J usage is TRBJ2-5; 8 bases are a match to TRBD1. The end of the DNA is better explained by TRBJ2-7, so the J call may be wrong. The CDR3 contains 14 residues. Germline V gene data show CDR1 as SGHDT and CDR2 as YYEEEE. CDR3 protein: CASSNYRDRFEQYF. CDR3 DNA sequence: TGTGCCAGCAGCAATTACCGGGACAGGTTCGAGCAGTACTTC.

The chain links TRBV5-5 to TRBJ2-5; possible D gene TRBD2, 6 bases. The V end lost 4 bases, the J end lost 1 base, and 20 bases lay between the germline ends. CDR1 and CDR2 (germline): SGHKS, YYEKEE (reference sequence). CDR3 length: 17 residues. CDR3: CASSPWGVGALQETQYF. The CDR3 DNA reads TGTGCCAGCAGCCCGTGGGGGGTCGGGGCTCTCCAAGAGACCCAGTACTTC.

This clone was recorded once. The chain has TRBV2 and TRBJ2-5, with D unclear. The CDR3 totals 15 residues. Between the trimmed V and J ends, which lost 4 bases and 4 bases, there was a span of 16 bases. Germline CDR1 SNHLY, CDR2 FYNNEI. CDR3 sequence (DNA): TGTGCCAGCAGTGGGCAGACACACGAGAGAGAGACCCAGTACTTC. Translated, it gives CASSGQTHERETQYF.

CDR3 in DNA: TGTGCCAGCAGCTTCGGCGGGAGGACCTACGAGCAGTACTTC. Translating it yields CASSFGGRTYEQYF. The rearrangement links TRBV5-4 to TRBJ2-7; 8 nucleotides match TRBD2. Germline V gene data show CDR1 as SGHNT and CDR2 as YYREEE (reference sequence). V lost 2 bases, J lost 2 bases, and 3 bases stayed unmatched. CDR3 length equals 14 residues.

J is TRBJ2-7 and V is TRBV30, with 9 bases matching TRBD1. Germline loops: CDR1 GTSNPN, CDR2 SVGIG (reference sequence). Germline trimming cut 2 bases from V and 3 bases from J; bases unmatched to any gene: 2. CDR3 length: 13 amino acids. CDR3 bases: TGTGCCTGGAGTAGGACAGGGGACTACGAGCAGTACTTC. It translates to CAWSRTGDYEQYF.

This chain joins TRBV7-2 and TRBJ1-2; 7 bases align to TRBD1. V shed 5 bases and J 5 bases; nucleotides not matched to a gene: 5. The CDR3 is 13 residues long. Germline V gene data show CDR1 as SGHTA and CDR2 as FQGNSA. The CDR3 coding sequence is TGTGCCAGCAGCCGGGACAGAACATATGGCTACACCTTC. Its protein is CASSRDRTYGYTF.

The V call is TRBV6-6, the J call TRBJ1-1; D remains ambiguous. CDR3 length equals 14 residues. In germline, CDR1 is MNHNY, CDR2 SVGAGI (reference sequence). V lost 7 bases to trimming and J lost 4 bases, with 16 bases between them. CDR3 coding DNA: TGTGCCAGCACCGTATACCGGGGTGGCACTGAAGCTTTCTTT. Translating gives CASTVYRGGTEAFF.

The V gene is TRBV4-1, the J gene TRBJ2-1, with D perhaps TRBD2 (6 bases). The V gene's germline CDR1 is MGHRA and CDR2 YSYEKL. CDR3 length: 16 residues. V was clipped by 0 bases and J by 2 bases, with 11 bases between them. The CDR3 loop reads CASSQDPERAYNEQFF. The DNA for the CDR3 is TGCGCCAGCAGCCAAGATCCCGAGCGGGCCTACAATGAGCAGTTCTTC.

This chain links TRBV2 with TRBJ2-7; no clear D. Germline lookup yields CDR1 SNHLY and CDR2 FYNNEI. The CDR3 spans 12 residues. V lost 6 bases and J lost 3, with 9 bases in between. This CDR3 is CASRGSVYEQYF. The CDR3, as DNA: TGTGCCAGCAGGGGCAGTGTCTACGAGCAGTACTTC.

The V call is TRBV11-1, the J call TRBJ2-1, with D perhaps TRBD2 (5 bases). In germline, CDR1 is SGHAT, CDR2 FQDESV (reference sequence). CDR3 size: 17 residues. V lost 4 bases to trimming and J lost 1 base, with 17 bases between them. The CDR3 sequence is CASSSWSSAQSYNEQFF. CDR3 nucleotide sequence: TGTGCCAGCAGCTCCTGGAGTAGCGCGCAATCCTACAATGAGCAGTTCTTC.

The V gene is TRBV11-2, the J gene TRBJ1-4; TRBD1 matches 7 bases. Germline assignment: CDR1 SGHAT and CDR2 FQNNGV. This CDR3 is built from 14 residues. J was trimmed by 7 bases and V by 1 base; bases with no gene match: 3. The chain's CDR3 is CASSLGQGFEKLFF. The CDR3 DNA is TGTGCCAGCAGCTTAGGACAGGGATTTGAAAAACTGTTTTTT.

The CDR3 loop is CASSRAAETQYF. DNA of the CDR3: TGTGCCAGCAGCCGAGCAGCGGAGACCCAGTACTTC. This chain joins TRBV7-9 and TRBJ2-5, with no clear D. Looked up from germline, CDR1 is SEHNR and CDR2 is FQNEAQ (reference sequence). V was clipped by 5 bases and J by 5 bases, with 9 bases between them. There are 12 residues in the CDR3.

The V gene is TRBV27, the J gene TRBJ1-6, with 8 nucleotides matching TRBD1. From germline, CDR1 is MNHEY and CDR2 SMNVEV (reference sequence). The CDR3 sequence is 15 residues long. V shed 5 bases and J 6 bases; nucleotides not matched to a gene: 6. The CDR3 nucleotides read TGTGCCAGCAGTCCCGGGACAGGCGTTAATTCACCCCTCCACTTT. Encoded protein: CASSPGTGVNSPLHF.

The chain links TRBV30 to TRBJ1-5, with TRBD1 identical over 9 bases. Germline CDR1 and CDR2: GTSNPN and SVGIG (reference sequence). CDR3 length: 14 amino acids. With 4 bases clipped from V and 4 bases from J, the junction kept 5 bases outside the gene matches. This CDR3 is CAWTGTGPNQPQHF. CDR3 sequence (DNA): TGTGCCTGGACAGGGACAGGGCCTAATCAGCCCCAGCATTTT.

The rearrangement links TRBV5-4 to TRBJ2-3; maybe TRBD2 (6 bases). The V gene's germline CDR1 is SGHNT and CDR2 YYREEE (reference sequence). Between the trimmed V and J ends, which lost 5 bases and 4 bases, there was a span of 20 bases. The CDR3 contains 16 residues. The CDR3 region is CASRPRLEGVADTQYF. The CDR3 DNA follows: TGTGCCAGCAGGCCGAGACTAGAAGGGGTTGCAGATACGCAGTATTTT.

This clone was detected only once. This chain uses TRBV5-6 with TRBJ1-1, with TRBD1 identical over 9 bases. Germline assignment: CDR1 SGHDT and CDR2 YYEEEE. The CDR3 has 13 amino acids. The ends lost 5 bases at V and 4 bases at J; junction bases unmatched: 3. CDR3: CASRRQGGTEAFF. The DNA for the CDR3 is TGTGCCAGCAGGAGACAGGGGGGCACTGAAGCTTTCTTT. The full variable domain, with the rest looked up from reference TRBV5-6 and TRBJ1-1, is DAGVTQSPTHLIKTRGQQVTLRCSPKSGHDTVSWYQQALGQGPQFIFQYYEEEERQRGNFPDRFSGHQFPNYSSELNVNALLLGDSALYLCASRRQGGTEAFFGQGTRLTVV.

The chain combines TRBV5-4 with TRBJ2-5; D is possibly TRBD1 (8 bases). V lost 4 bases, J lost 5 bases, and 15 bases lay in between. This CDR3 is built from 14 residues. The germline V gene has CDR1 SGHNT and CDR2 YYREEE (reference sequence). The CDR3 protein is CASSPTGGEETQYF. CDR3 DNA: TGTGCCAGCAGCCCCACAGGGGGGGAGGAGACCCAGTACTTC.

This clone was picked up one time. The chain recombines TRBV27 with TRBJ2-6, with D perhaps matching TRBD1 (6 bases). This CDR3 contains 16 residues. Trimming cost V 5 bases and J 0 bases, with 11 bases left between them. Germline V gene sequence: CDR1 MNHEY, CDR2 SMNVEV (reference sequence). Here the CDR3 reads CASSAGQSSGANVLTF. The CDR3 coding sequence is TGTGCCAGCAGTGCCGGACAGTCCTCTGGGGCCAACGTCCTGACTTTC.

The rearrangement uses TRBV10-2 and TRBJ1-2; TRBD1 is a possible D gene (6 bases). The V end lost 5 bases, the J end lost 3 bases, and 13 bases lay between the germline ends. CDR1 is WSHSY, CDR2 SAAADI, per germline. The CDR3 length is 14 residues. The CDR3 region has the DNA TGCGCCAGCAGTAACCCGGGGGGCCACTATGGCTACACCTTC. Amino acid sequence: CASSNPGGHYGYTF.

The chain employs TRBV9 and TRBJ1-2; maybe TRBD1 (6 bases). V was cut by 2 bases and J by 8 bases, with 22 bases left in between. Per germline, CDR1 SGDLS and CDR2 YYNGEE. The length of the CDR3 is 16 residues. The CDR3 sequence is CASSVGAGPFGEGYTF. The CDR3 DNA sequence: TGTGCCAGCAGCGTGGGGGCAGGGCCGTTCGGCGAAGGCTACACCTTC. The full variable domain, rest sourced from reference TRBV9 and TRBJ1-2, is DSGVTQTPKHLITATGQRVTLRCSPRSGDLSVYWYQQSLDQGLQFLIQYYNGEERAKGNILERFSAQQFPDLHSELNLSSLELGDSALYFCASSVGAGPFGEGYTFGSGTRLTVV.

V gene TRBV7-9 combines with J gene TRBJ1-4; D possibly corresponds to TRBD1 (6 bases). This CDR3 contains 16 residues. Germline CDR1 is SEHNR and CDR2 is FQNEAQ (reference sequence). V was shortened by 0 bases and J by 7 bases, with 15 bases between the two germline ends. CDR3 protein: CASSLARTASTEKLFF. The CDR3 region has the DNA TGTGCCAGCAGCTTAGCCCGGACAGCGTCTACTGAAAAACTGTTTTTT.

The chain has TRBV30 and TRBJ1-5, with D perhaps TRBD1 (5 bases). The CDR3 loop spans 15 amino acids. Trimming cost V 1 base and J 9 bases, with 19 bases left between them. Germline CDR1 is GTSNPN and CDR2 is SVGIG (reference sequence). The CDR3, as DNA: TGTGCCTGGAGTGCAGTTGGCGGGACTCCCGGGCCCCAGCATTTT. It specifies CAWSAVGGTPGPQHF.

The genes are TRBV2 and TRBJ2-1; 7 nucleotides align to TRBD2. The CDR3 consists of 16 residues. Unmatched junction bases numbered 13, after V lost 5 bases and J lost 6 bases. CDR1 is SNHLY, CDR2 FYNNEI, per germline. In DNA, the CDR3 is TGTGCCAGCAGTCCCAATTTTGGACTAGTCGGCAATGAGCAGTTCTTC. It encodes CASSPNFGLVGNEQFF.

CDR3 region: CASSVTRGLPGANVLTF. The CDR3 DNA is TGTGCCAGCAGCGTAACACGAGGGCTTCCTGGGGCCAACGTCCTGACTTTC. The chain uses TRBV9 and TRBJ2-6; possibly TRBD2 for D (5 bases). Trimming stripped 1 base from V and 2 bases from J, with 13 bases between. CDR1 and CDR2 (germline): SGDLS, YYNGEE. The CDR3 consists of 17 residues.

The V gene is TRBV15, the J gene TRBJ2-3, with D perhaps matching TRBD2 (6 bases). Trimming cost V 5 bases and J 2 bases, with 8 bases left between them. This CDR3 comprises 13 residues. Germline CDR1 is LNHNV and CDR2 is YYDKDF (reference sequence). The CDR3 bases are TGTGCCACCAGCCGGGACTTCACAGATACGCAGTATTTT. It translates to CATSRDFTDTQYF.

V is TRBV9 and J is TRBJ2-3; the D gene is possibly TRBD2 (6 bases). V lost 0 bases to trimming and J lost 9 bases, with 20 bases between them. The CDR3 is 16 residues long. From germline, CDR1 is SGDLS and CDR2 YYNGEE. CDR3: CASSVDDFRVAATQYF. DNA of the CDR3: TGTGCCAGCAGCGTAGACGACTTTAGGGTAGCGGCCACGCAGTATTTT.